This entry lists 30 T cell receptor beta chains sequenced from one sample in a study of sequential checkpoint blockade in melanoma (dated by TCRdb to the late 2010s). The library relied on the immunoSEQ multiplex PCR assay. TCRdb limited this immuneACCESS table to in-frame rearrangements with V and J called. A share of clones is missing; checked studies link under half to unresolved V genes, and the rest is unexplained. The sample data list tens of thousands of clones, and roughly 91% of these were observed just once. The top ten constitute about 14% of the sample. Taken with the paper, the label for treatment or condition translates to: randomized to nivolumab then ipilimumab (arm A) or the reverse (arm B). The sample here was CD8+ T cells sorted from blood (inferred from file names), taken from a patient given nivolumab and ipilimumab in sequence. The receptors come from a human donor with melanoma.

The table lists this clone with a few counts. The gene calls are TRBV19 and TRBJ1-2, with TRBD1 as a possible D gene (5 bases). The CDR3 has 15 residues. Looked up from germline, CDR1 is LNHDA and CDR2 is SQIVND (reference sequence). Between the trimmed V and J ends, which lost 7 bases and 4 bases, there was a span of 19 bases. CDR3 coding DNA: TGTGCCAGTAAATTCCTCCTGGCGGACATCTATGGCTACACCTTC. Protein sequence: CASKFLLADIYGYTF.

Comments on this clone: Other DNA variants within this sample encode the same CDR3. The chain uses TRBV5-4 and TRBJ1-1, with D perhaps matching TRBD1 (6 bases). V was clipped by 0 bases and J by 1 base, with 7 bases between them. This CDR3 has 14 amino acids. Germline V CDR1 and CDR2: SGHNT, YYREEE (reference sequence). CDR3: CASSLGDTNTEAFF. CDR3 nucleotide sequence: TGTGCCAGCAGCTTGGGGGACACGAACACTGAAGCTTTCTTT.

The chain carries TRBV29-1 and TRBJ2-1; TRBD1 aligns across 7 bases. The CDR3 has 12 amino acids. Per germline, CDR1 SQVTM and CDR2 ANQGSEA. V lost 5 bases and J lost 6; bases outside the gene matches: 4. The CDR3 DNA reads as TGCAGCGTTCCGACAGGGCCCAATGAGCAGTTCTTC. It encodes CSVPTGPNEQFF.

The chain joins TRBV19 to TRBJ2-5; D not resolved. The end of the DNA aligns better with TRBJ2-7, so the J call may be wrong. The germline CDR1 and CDR2 sequences are LNHDA and SQIVND (reference sequence). The CDR3 consists of 14 residues. CDR3 protein: CASSIIDNSYEQYF. CDR3 in DNA: TGTGCCAGTAGTATAATCGATAATTCCTACGAGCAGTACTTC.

J is TRBJ2-3 and V is TRBV5-6; 8 bases are a match to TRBD2. J lost 9 bases, V lost 3 bases, and 3 bases had no gene match. The germline V gene has CDR1 SGHDT and CDR2 YYEEEE. CDR3 length equals 12 residues. This CDR3 reads CASSYGGATQYF. DNA of the CDR3: TGTGCCAGCAGCTACGGGGGGGCCACGCAGTATTTT.

The chain couples TRBV2 to TRBJ2-1; D may be TRBD2 (6 bases). V was clipped by 7 bases and J by 7 bases, with 11 bases between them. The CDR3 is made up of 12 amino acids. CDR1 and CDR2 from the germline V gene are SNHLY and FYNNEI. This CDR3 is CASTGLLNEQFF. The CDR3 region has the DNA TGTGCCAGCACGGGACTGCTTAATGAGCAGTTCTTC.

The genes are TRBV9 and TRBJ2-1; a possible D gene is TRBD2 (6 bases). With 2 bases removed from V and 5 bases from J, the gap between germline ends came to 11 bases. The germline gives CDR1 SGDLS, CDR2 YYNGEE. The CDR3 consists of 14 residues. Written as DNA, the CDR3 is TGTGCCAGCAGCGTGCGGGACTTTCACAATGAGCAGTTCTTC. Its translation is CASSVRDFHNEQFF. Drawing the rest from reference TRBV9 and TRBJ2-1, the complete variable domain is DSGVTQTPKHLITATGQRVTLRCSPRSGDLSVYWYQQSLDQGLQFLIQYYNGEERAKGNILERFSAQQFPDLHSELNLSSLELGDSALYFCASSVRDFHNEQFFGPGTRLTVL.

The chain has TRBV4-2 and TRBJ1-3; no reliable D call. Per germline, CDR1 LGHNA and CDR2 YNFKEQ. The CDR3 has 16 amino acids. Trimming left V 0 bases short and J 0 bases short, with 9 bases between. Here the CDR3 reads CASSQDIGVSGNTIYF. The CDR3 coding sequence is TGTGCCAGCAGCCAAGATATTGGAGTCTCTGGAAACACCATATATTTT.

The gene calls are TRBV29-1 and TRBJ2-3; D possibly corresponds to TRBD2 (6 bases). Trimming left V 2 bases short and J 0 bases short, with 15 bases between. Per germline, CDR1 SQVTM and CDR2 ANQGSEA. This CDR3 region has 16 residues. The CDR3: CSVEKRKGGSTDTQYF. In DNA, the CDR3 is TGCAGCGTTGAAAAAAGAAAAGGAGGGAGCACAGATACGCAGTATTTT.

The chain has TRBV6-5 and TRBJ1-4; possibly TRBD1 for D (6 bases). CDR1 is MNHEY and CDR2 is SVGAGI in the germline V gene. V shed 2 bases and J shed 7 bases, with 11 bases lying between them. The CDR3 loop spans 14 amino acids. The CDR3: CASSYGGGGEKLFF. The CDR3, as DNA: TGTGCCAGCAGTTACGGCGGGGGCGGTGAAAAACTGTTTTTT.

The chain joins TRBV30 to TRBJ1-1, with D hard to call. Deletions cut 2 bases from V and 8 bases from J, with 9 bases between. CDR3 length: 11 residues. Germline CDR1 reads GTSNPN; CDR2 reads SVGIG (reference sequence). This CDR3 reads CAWSRDWEAFF. The CDR3 nucleotides read TGTGCCTGGAGTCGGGATTGGGAAGCTTTCTTT.

J is TRBJ2-1 and V is TRBV11-3; 7 bases agree with TRBD2. The J segment lost 8 bases and the V segment lost 5 bases, leaving 3 bases of the junction unmatched. The CDR3 extends over 12 amino acids. Germline assignment: CDR1 SGHNT and CDR2 YENEEA. The CDR3 sequence: CASSPAGHEQFF. The CDR3 nucleotides are TGTGCCAGCAGCCCAGCGGGGCATGAGCAGTTCTTC.

This clone appeared once. The rearrangement uses TRBV5-8 and TRBJ2-7; TRBD2 matches at 9 bases. Trimming at V came to 2 bases and at J to 4 bases, leaving 4 bases not matched to a gene. CDR3 length equals 14 residues. Germline V gene lookup returns CDR1 SGHTS and CDR2 YDEGEE. The CDR3 here is CASSFLAGRYEQYF. The CDR3 DNA reads TGTGCCAGCAGCTTTCTAGCGGGAAGGTACGAGCAGTACTTC.

The chain is built from TRBV9 and TRBJ2-7; D unclear. Germline CDR1 reads SGDLS; CDR2 reads YYNGEE. This CDR3 is 15 amino acids long. V was trimmed by 1 base and J by 0 bases, leaving 11 bases between them. DNA for the CDR3: TGTGCCAGCAGCGTAAGTGTCGGGTACTCCTACGAGCAGTACTTC. This sequence encodes CASSVSVGYSYEQYF.

The chain links TRBV9 to TRBJ2-7; 7 bases align to TRBD1. This CDR3 has 13 residues. Germline CDR1 SGDLS, CDR2 YYNGEE. Losses at the gene ends were 1 base for V and 6 bases for J; bases not matched to a gene: 4. CDR3 in amino acids: CASSVIEGAEQYF. In nucleotides, the CDR3 is TGTGCCAGCAGCGTAATCGAGGGGGCCGAGCAGTACTTC.

V and J are TRBV27 and TRBJ1-6; possible D gene TRBD1, 6 bases. The V gene lost 6 bases and the J gene lost 0 bases, with 6 bases spanning the gap. Germline V lookup: CDR1 MNHEY, CDR2 SMNVEV (reference sequence). The CDR3 runs 14 residues. CDR3 sequence reads: CASRDSSYNSPLHF. CDR3 bases: TGTGCCAGCAGGGACAGCTCCTATAATTCACCCCTCCACTTT.

This sequence joins TRBV11-3 and TRBJ2-1; 7 bases line up with TRBD2. Germline CDR1 SGHNT, CDR2 YENEEA. The length of the CDR3 is 14 residues. Trimming took 5 bases from V and 3 from J; bases not matched to a gene: 4. Here the CDR3 reads CASSPAGYYNEQFF. The CDR3 coding sequence is TGTGCCAGCAGCCCAGCGGGGTACTACAATGAGCAGTTCTTC.

A few counts support this clone. The chain is built from TRBV29-1 and TRBJ2-7, with D possibly TRBD2 on 5 matching bases. CDR1 and CDR2 from the germline V gene are SQVTM and ANQGSEA. Trimming left V 7 bases short and J 7 bases short, with 17 bases between. The CDR3 is 12 residues long. Written as DNA, the CDR3 is TGCAGCGCGGGGTATTCCGGGGATGAGCAGTACTTC. This encodes CSAGYSGDEQYF.

The chain joins TRBV4-1 to TRBJ1-3, with D perhaps TRBD1 (5 bases). The CDR3 extends over 18 amino acids. The ends were cut back, 0 bases at V and 3 bases at J, with 18 bases in the middle. The germline CDR1 and CDR2 sequences are MGHRA and YSYEKL. CDR3 nucleotides: TGCGCCAGCAGCCAAGATGGAGGGGAGAGGGGTTATGGAAACACCATATATTTT. Translation gives CASSQDGGERGYGNTIYF.

This clone was detected only a few times. The rearrangement uses TRBV27 and TRBJ2-5, with 8 positions matching TRBD2. The length of the CDR3 is 16 residues. Losses at the gene ends were 6 bases for V and 4 bases for J; bases not matched to a gene: 13. Germline CDR1 MNHEY, CDR2 SMNVEV (reference sequence). CDR3 DNA sequence: TGTGCCAGCAGCCCCGGGACTAGAGTAAGGGGAGAGACCCAGTACTTC. Its protein product is CASSPGTRVRGETQYF.

The genes are TRBV30 and TRBJ1-1, with 9 bases lining up with TRBD1. In germline, CDR1 is GTSNPN, CDR2 SVGIG (reference sequence). The CDR3 has 15 amino acids. V shed 3 bases and J 5 bases; nucleotides not matched to a gene: 10. In nucleotides, the CDR3 is TGTGCCTGGAGAGAACAGGGGGCTAGTCAAACTGAAGCTTTCTTT. It yields the protein CAWREQGASQTEAFF.

This chain joins TRBV6-5 and TRBJ2-5; D perhaps matches TRBD1 (7 bases). CDR3 length equals 15 residues. From germline, CDR1 is MNHEY and CDR2 SVGAGI. V dropped 1 base and J dropped 1 base, with 10 bases sitting between them. The chain's CDR3 is CASSYWGDSQETQYF. CDR3 in DNA: TGTGCCAGCAGTTACTGGGGGGACAGCCAAGAGACCCAGTACTTC.

Remarks on this clone: A junction boundary mismatches the germline segment, possibly from a read error. This chain links TRBV7-7 with TRBJ1-4, with 9 bases identical to TRBD1. The CDR3 runs to 15 residues. Per the germline V gene, CDR1 is SSHAT and CDR2 is FNYEAQ (reference sequence). The CDR3, as DNA: TGTGCTAGCAGCCTCACTCCGGGACAGGGTGAAAAACTGTTTTTT. Its protein is CASSLTPGQGEKLFF.

The V and J genes are TRBV6-1 and TRBJ1-5, with a possible D match to TRBD1 (6 bases). The CDR3 is made up of 13 amino acids. The germline V and J ends were trimmed by 8 bases and 9 bases, with 17 bases remaining between them. Germline CDR1 MNHNS, CDR2 SASEGT. CDR3 protein: CASRDRPRRPQHF. The CDR3 DNA follows: TGTGCCAGCCGAGACAGGCCTCGGCGGCCCCAGCATTTT.

This CDR3 is CASSPPTGGVSYGYTF. CDR3 DNA: TGTGCCAGCTCACCCCCGACAGGGGGCGTTTCCTATGGCTACACCTTC. The chain links TRBV18 to TRBJ1-2, with 10 bases fitting TRBD1. Germline V CDR1 and CDR2: KGHSH, LQKENI. The CDR3 has 16 amino acids. V shed 3 bases and J 4 bases; nucleotides not matched to a gene: 8.

The chain is built from TRBV25-1 and TRBJ2-1, with D perhaps matching TRBD2 (6 bases). This CDR3 spans 11 amino acids. Trimming took off 8 bases at V and 4 bases at J, with 6 bases between the two ends. Germline V lookup: CDR1 MGHDK, CDR2 SYGVNS. CDR3 nucleotide sequence: TGTGCCAGCGGGGGGTACAATGAGCAGTTCTTC. Translating it yields CASGGYNEQFF.

The sample holds a few counts of this clone. This rearrangement joins TRBV7-2 to TRBJ1-1; no firm D call. The CDR3 loop spans 14 amino acids. V was pared by 3 bases and J by 0 bases, with 8 bases between. Per the germline V gene, CDR1 is SGHTA and CDR2 is FQGNSA. In DNA, the CDR3 is TGTGCCAGCAGCTTCGGCGGGATGAACACTGAAGCTTTCTTT. Its translation: CASSFGGMNTEAFF.

The DNA for the CDR3 is TGCGCCAGCAGCCAATCACCTAGCGGAGCGAACACCGGGGAGCTGTTTTTT. It encodes CASSQSPSGANTGELFF. The genes are TRBV4-1 and TRBJ2-2; 7 nucleotides match TRBD2. The CDR3 totals 17 residues. V was pared by 2 bases and J by 0 bases, with 6 bases of the junction left unmatched. The germline CDR1 and CDR2 sequences are MGHRA and YSYEKL.

The chain uses TRBV7-9 and TRBJ2-5; 7 bases map to TRBD1. CDR1 and CDR2 from the germline V gene are SEHNR and FQNEAQ (reference sequence). With 5 bases clipped from V and 3 bases from J, the junction kept 6 bases outside the gene matches. This CDR3 region has 14 residues. The chain's CDR3 is CASSPTGVEETQYF. In DNA, the CDR3 is TGTGCCAGCAGCCCCACAGGGGTTGAAGAGACCCAGTACTTC.

The rearrangement joins TRBV7-9 to TRBJ2-7, with no clear D. V lost 2 bases, J lost 3 bases, and 5 bases lay in between. The CDR3 length is 12 residues. The germline V gene has CDR1 SEHNR and CDR2 FQNEAQ (reference sequence). The CDR3 DNA is TGTGCCAGCAGCTTATACGGCTACGAGCAGTACTTC. Translated, it gives CASSLYGYEQYF.